The 26 T cell receptor beta chains below all came from one sample that was sequenced in a study of T cells in women clearing cervical HPV infection. Produced via immunoSEQ multiplex PCR; TCRdb's table is partial and in-frame only. The sample includes about 36,000 clones. The sequenced sample was blood buffy coat. Every receptor here comes from a woman between 18 and 70 years old with a cervical HPV16 infection that either progressed to CIN3+ or cleared (not recorded which).

This chain's CDR3 is CAWSRGETEAFF. CDR3 DNA (partial): TGTGCCTGGAGTAGAGGGGAAACTGAA. The V and J genes are TRBV30 and TRBJ1-1, with a tentative D call TRBD1 (5 bases). The CDR3 extends 3 residues past the end of the read, so its final part is completed from the germline J gene. Trimming stripped 2 bases from V and 5 bases from J, with 9 bases between. Germline lookup yields CDR1 GTSNPN and CDR2 SVGIG (reference sequence). CDR3 length: 12 residues.

In regard to this clone: The read ends 3 residues before the CDR3 terminus; that terminus is restored from the germline J gene. This sequence joins TRBV7-6 and TRBJ1-4; TRBD1 is a possible D gene (5 bases). CDR1 and CDR2 (germline): SGHVS, FNYEAQ. Trimming removed 5 bases at V and 7 bases at J, with 20 bases between. The CDR3 runs to 16 residues. CDR3 bases read: TGTGCCAGCAGCCCCGGACGGGGGGGACTAGGTGAAAAA. It yields the protein CASSPGRGGLGEK. The whole CDR3 reads CASSPGRGGLGEKLFF.

Concerning this clone itself: The CDR3 end falls 3 residues outside the read, so it is completed with the germline J gene. The gene calls are TRBV2 and TRBJ1-5, with 8 bases lining up with TRBD1. Germline CDR1 reads SNHLY; CDR2 reads FYNNEI. The CDR3 extends over 15 amino acids. J gave up 6 bases and V 6 bases, and 10 bases lay outside the gene matches. Partial CDR3 DNA: TGTGCCAGCAGGGAGACAGGGGCTCCCGGTCAGCCC. It is translated as CASRETGAPGQP. The entire CDR3 protein reads CASRETGAPGQPQHF. Looking up the rest from reference TRBV2 and TRBJ1-5 gives the full variable domain: EPEVTQTPSHQVTQMGQEVILRCVPISNHLYFYWYRQILGQKVEFLVSFYNNEISEKSEIFDDQFSVERPDGSNFTLKIRSTKLEDSAMYFCASRETGAPGQPQHFGDGTRLSIL.

As to this clone: The CDR3 end falls 3 residues outside the read, so it is completed with the germline J gene. This chain uses TRBV7-3 with TRBJ1-1; D is unclear. Germline CDR1 SGHTA, CDR2 FQGTGA. This CDR3 comprises 13 residues. Trimming left V 4 bases short and J 3 bases short, with 9 bases between. The part of the CDR3 DNA that was read is TGTGCCAGCAGCTCGCCTCAGGACACTGAA. It translates to CASSSPQDTE. The full CDR3 sequence reads CASSSPQDTEAFF.

On this clone: The read terminates 3 residues before the CDR3 end, so the remaining end is supplied by the germline J gene. The J gene is TRBJ1-3, the V gene TRBV4-1, with D possibly TRBD1 on 6 matching bases. Trimming cost V 4 bases and J 3 bases, with 13 bases left between them. The CDR3 spans 15 residues. CDR1 is MGHRA, CDR2 YSYEKL, per germline. CDR3 bases read: TGCGCCAGCAGCCCGATTTACAGGGTTGGAAACACC. Protein product: CASSPIYRVGNT. The entire CDR3 is CASSPIYRVGNTIYF.

Notes on this clone: Mismatch with germline at one junction end may stem from a read error. With the read ending 3 residues before the CDR3 end, the germline J gene is used to fill in that end. The rearrangement joins TRBV4-2 to TRBJ2-3; TRBD2 might be the D (5 bases). Germline lookup yields CDR1 LGHNA and CDR2 YNFKEQ. This CDR3 is built from 13 residues. CDR3 loop: CASSEGLTDTQYF. The sequenced part of the CDR3 DNA is TGCGCCAGCTCCGAGGGCCTCACAGATACG.

Concerning this clone itself: The read halts 3 residues ahead of the CDR3 end, with the missing end drawn from the germline J gene. The gene calls are TRBV19 and TRBJ1-1, with 8 bases matching TRBD1. Germline lookup yields CDR1 LNHDA and CDR2 SQIVND (reference sequence). V shed 3 bases, J shed 5 bases, and the junction held 5 bases outside the gene matches. CDR3 length equals 14 residues. The sequenced part of the CDR3 DNA is TGTGCCAGTAGTATTCAGGGGGCGGGTACTGAA. This translates into CASSIQGAGTE. The whole CDR3 reads CASSIQGAGTEAFF.

As concerns this clone: Read sequence stops 3 residues before the CDR3 end, and the germline J gene provides the missing end. J is TRBJ1-2 and V is TRBV24-1; maybe TRBD1 (5 bases). V was shortened by 3 bases and J by 7 bases, with 11 bases between the two germline ends. Germline V CDR1 and CDR2: KGHDR, SFDVKD. This CDR3 is 13 amino acids long. The sequenced CDR3 bases are TGTGCCACCAGTGATGAAAGGGGAGGTGGC. This translates into CATSDERGGG. The full CDR3 reads CATSDERGGGYTF.

Regarding this clone: The sequence runs out 3 residues before the end of the CDR3; the remainder is reconstructed from the germline J gene. The chain couples TRBV19 to TRBJ2-1; TRBD2 might be the D (6 bases). Germline-derived CDR1 and CDR2 are LNHDA and SQIVND (reference sequence). The CDR3 totals 16 residues. Deletions cut 4 bases from V and 4 bases from J, with 17 bases between. This CDR3 reads CASSTPSAGIYNEQFF. CDR3 DNA (partial): TGTGCCAGTAGTACCCCTTCAGCGGGCATATACAATGAG.

Note on this clone: The DNA ends 3 residues before the CDR3 does, and the rest of the CDR3 is filled in from the germline J gene. The chain combines TRBV23-1 with TRBJ2-1, with D tentatively TRBD2 (6 bases). TRBV23-1 is placed among ORFs of uncertain function. This CDR3 region has 15 residues. V gave up 5 bases and J gave up 2 bases, with 13 bases separating them. The sequenced CDR3 bases are TGCGCCAGCAGTAATAGCGGTGAAACCTACAATGAG. This encodes CASSNSGETYNE. The CDR3, in full, reads CASSNSGETYNEQFF.

As regards this clone: Read data end 3 residues before the CDR3 end; the end is taken from the germline J gene. The gene calls are TRBV7-9 and TRBJ2-7; weak D call: TRBD1 (6 bases). The germline CDR1 and CDR2 sequences are SEHNR and FQNEAQ (reference sequence). The CDR3 consists of 15 residues. Trimming took 5 bases from V and 1 from J, leaving 15 bases between them. CDR3 bases read: TGTGCCAGCAGCCTGGGGGACACCTCTTCCTACGAG. This codes for CASSLGDTSSYE. The CDR3 in its entirety is CASSLGDTSSYEQYF.

A word on this clone: The DNA ends 3 residues before the CDR3 does, and the rest of the CDR3 is filled in from the germline J gene. The V and J genes are TRBV20-1 and TRBJ1-6; D is perhaps TRBD1 (6 bases). The germline V gene encodes CDR1 DFQATT and CDR2 SNEGSKA (reference sequence). The ends were cut back, 0 bases at V and 2 bases at J, with 11 bases in the middle. The CDR3 is 16 residues long. The DNA read from the CDR3 is TGCAGTGCTAGAGACAGCGGACAGCCCTATAATTCACCC. Translated, it gives CSARDSGQPYNSP. The CDR3 in its entirety is CSARDSGQPYNSPLHF.

About this clone itself: The read stops 3 residues short of the end of the CDR3; the missing end is completed from the germline J gene. The chain recombines TRBV6-1 with TRBJ1-2; a possible D gene is TRBD1 (6 bases). CDR3 length equals 13 residues. Between the trimmed V and J ends, which lost 3 bases and 6 bases, there was a span of 11 bases. Germline-derived CDR1 and CDR2 are MNHNS and SASEGT. The DNA read from the CDR3 is TGTGCCAGCAGTGAGCTTGCAGGGGATGGC. Translating gives CASSELAGDG. The full CDR3 protein is CASSELAGDGYTF.

A remark on this clone: The missing CDR3 end, 3 residues past where the read stops, is filled in from the germline J gene. The V gene is TRBV20-1, the J gene TRBJ2-1; TRBD2 matches 8 bases. Germline V gene sequence: CDR1 DFQATT, CDR2 SNEGSKA (reference sequence). V lost 5 bases to trimming and J lost 6 bases; unmatched junction nucleotides: 12. This CDR3 comprises 15 residues. The part of the CDR3 DNA that was read is TGCAGTGCTGACCTCGGGACTAGGTCTGGCAATGAG. Residues: CSADLGTRSGNE. The full CDR3 protein is CSADLGTRSGNEQFF.

For this clone: Read sequence stops 3 residues before the CDR3 end, and the germline J gene provides the missing end. The chain joins TRBV20-1 to TRBJ2-3; 10 bases match TRBD2. This CDR3 spans 15 amino acids. Germline CDR1 reads DFQATT; CDR2 reads SNEGSKA (reference sequence). Germline trimming cut 3 bases from V and 2 bases from J; bases unmatched to any gene: 5. Here the CDR3 reads CSARTSGRDTDTQYF. Partial CDR3 DNA: TGCAGTGCTAGGACTAGCGGGCGAGACACAGATACG.

On this clone itself: Sequencing ends 3 residues short of the CDR3 end; the germline J gene provides the rest. The chain joins TRBV11-2 to TRBJ1-2, with 8 bases aligning to TRBD1. This CDR3 contains 13 residues. The germline V gene has CDR1 SGHAT and CDR2 FQNNGV. The CDR3: CASSSPDREGYTF. The CDR3 DNA, read in part, is TGTGCCAGCAGCTCACCGGACAGGGAAGGC.

Comments on this clone: With the read ending 3 residues before the CDR3 end, the germline J gene is used to fill in that end. Other DNA sequences within the sample encode an identical CDR3. V usage is TRBV20-1 and J usage is TRBJ2-7; D not resolved. Germline V gene sequence: CDR1 DFQATT, CDR2 SNEGSKA (reference sequence). The CDR3 runs to 11 residues. V lost 0 bases and J lost 3, with 3 bases in between. CDR3 DNA, as far as it was read: TGCAGTGCTAGAGATAACTACGAG. Its translation is CSARDNYE. The CDR3, in full, reads CSARDNYEQYF.

The DNA read from the CDR3 is TGCAGTGCTAGTCCGGGGGGATCTGGGGCCAACGTC. It yields the protein CSASPGGSGANV. The entire CDR3 reads CSASPGGSGANVLTF. The rearrangement joins TRBV20-1 to TRBJ2-6, with TRBD2 matching over 7 bases. The CDR3 goes on 3 residues after the read ends, and that part is filled in from the germline J gene. Trimming cost V 3 bases and J 1 base; bases outside gene matches: 3. There are 15 residues in the CDR3. Germline V gives CDR1 DFQATT, CDR2 SNEGSKA (reference sequence).

The CDR3 is CASSIMMGTSVAGELFF. The sequenced part of the CDR3 DNA is TGTGCCAGTAGTATTATGATGGGGACTAGCGTCGCCGGGGAG. The gene calls are TRBV19 and TRBJ2-2, with 10 bases lining up with TRBD2. The read terminates 3 residues before the CDR3 end, so the remaining end is supplied by the germline J gene. V shed 3 bases and J 6 bases; nucleotides not matched to a gene: 10. Germline CDR1 reads LNHDA; CDR2 reads SQIVND (reference sequence). This CDR3 comprises 17 residues.

Comments on this clone: At one boundary the junction diverges from the germline segment, which might be a read error. The CDR3 goes on 3 residues after the read ends, and that part is filled in from the germline J gene. The gene calls are TRBV20-1 and TRBJ1-6; D is uncertain. Germline CDR1 and CDR2: DFQATT and SNEGSKA (reference sequence). CDR3 length: 15 amino acids. CDR3: CGARDSAGWNSPLHF. The CDR3 DNA, read in part, is TGCGGTGCTAGAGATTCGGCAGGCTGGAATTCACCC.

Remarks on this clone: The missing CDR3 end, 3 residues past where the read stops, is filled in from the germline J gene. V is TRBV7-6 and J is TRBJ2-6, with D possibly called TRBD1 or TRBD2 (6 bases each). CDR1 and CDR2 (germline): SGHVS, FNYEAQ. This CDR3 is built from 17 residues. V lost 0 bases and J 2 bases, leaving 11 bases between the germline ends. The CDR3 protein is CASSLAEGETGANVLTF. CDR3 DNA, as far as it was read: TGTGCCAGCAGCTTAGCGGAGGGGGAAACTGGGGCCAACGTC.

Comments on this clone: The read terminates 3 residues before the CDR3 end, so the remaining end is supplied by the germline J gene. V is TRBV19 and J is TRBJ1-2, with 7 bases lining up with TRBD1. This CDR3 spans 15 amino acids. CDR1 is LNHDA, CDR2 SQIVND, per germline (reference sequence). Partial CDR3 DNA: TGTGCCAGTAGTCCTTCAGGGGGATTTATCAATGAC. It specifies CASSPSGGFIND. The entire CDR3 protein reads CASSPSGGFINDYTF.

Of note for this clone: The read halts 3 residues ahead of the CDR3 end, with the missing end drawn from the germline J gene. This chain connects TRBV5-1 to TRBJ2-7, with 7 bases identical to TRBD2. From germline, CDR1 is SGHRS and CDR2 YFSETQ. The CDR3 spans 15 residues. V was clipped by 5 bases and J by 1 base; unmatched bases: 9. CDR3 bases read: TGCGCCAGCAGACCCCCAGGACTAGGTTCCTACGAG. It is translated as CASRPPGLGSYE. The whole CDR3 sequence reads CASRPPGLGSYEQYF.

On this clone itself: The CDR3 end falls 3 residues outside the read, so it is completed with the germline J gene. The gene calls are TRBV6-2 or TRBV6-3 and TRBJ1-3; no definite D call. Germline CDR1 is MNHEY and CDR2 is SVGEGT. The CDR3 totals 14 residues. Trimming removed 8 bases from V and 6 bases from J, with 17 bases in between. CDR3 sequence reads: CASGWADMPNTIYF. Partial CDR3 DNA: TGTGCCAGCGGATGGGCAGACATGCCAAACACC.

Details on this clone: The CDR3 extends 3 residues past the end of the read, so its final part is completed from the germline J gene. This chain uses TRBV7-3 with TRBJ1-2; D ambiguous. Trimming shortened V by 1 base and J by 6 bases, and 9 bases separated the two germline ends. The CDR3 runs to 13 residues. Germline V gene lookup returns CDR1 SGHTA and CDR2 FQGTGA. The CDR3 region is CASSLIPDNGYTF. The CDR3 DNA, read in part, is TGTGCCAGCAGCTTAATACCCGACAATGGC. Full variable domain (remainder filled in from reference TRBV7-3 and TRBJ1-2): GAGVSQTPSNKVTEKGKYVELRCDPISGHTALYWYRQSLGQGPEFLIYFQGTGAADDSGLPNDRFFAVRPEGSVSTLKIQRTERGDSAVYLCASSLIPDNGYTFGSGTRLTVV.

Worth noting for this clone: The CDR3 goes on 3 residues after the read ends, and that part is filled in from the germline J gene. V gene TRBV19 combines with J gene TRBJ2-2; TRBD2 aligns across 8 bases. Germline assignment: CDR1 LNHDA and CDR2 SQIVND (reference sequence). Trimming removed 7 bases from V and 3 bases from J; junction bases left unmatched: 1. The CDR3 is made up of 13 amino acids. The sequenced CDR3 bases are TGTGCCAGTAATAGCGGGGACACCGGGGAG. This gives the protein CASNSGDTGE. The entire CDR3 reads CASNSGDTGELFF.